What follows are 9 T cell receptor beta chains derived from one specimen sequenced in a study of Ad26.COV2.S vaccination and SARS-CoV-2 variants. Sequenced by immunoSEQ multiplex PCR; TCRdb stores in-frame clones only, minus some. Here the sample spans 350,000 to 500,000 clones, around 91% being singletons. Treatment defined: approximately 18 received Ad26.COV2.S at low or high dose, single or two shots; about five received placebo; per-sample allocation not given. Sampling was performed 63 days after the first vaccine or placebo injection. The material was peripheral blood, obtained in a trial of Ad26.COV2.S vaccine versus placebo. These receptors originate from a person between 18 and 60 years old who received the Ad26.COV2.S COVID-19 vaccine or a placebo.

The rearrangement joins TRBV27 to TRBJ2-7, with 8 bases fitting TRBD1. The ends lost 5 bases at V and 2 bases at J; junction bases unmatched: 8. Looked up from germline, CDR1 is MNHEY and CDR2 is SMNVEV (reference sequence). This CDR3 is 15 amino acids long. The CDR3 coding sequence is TGTGCCAGCAGTCCGGTCAGGGGGCTTCCCTACGAGCAGTACTTC. Translation: CASSPVRGLPYEQYF.

The chain links TRBV24-1 to TRBJ2-1; 16 positions match TRBD2. CDR3 length equals 21 residues. V gave up 1 base and J gave up 3 bases; unmatched junction bases: 11. In germline, CDR1 is KGHDR, CDR2 SFDVKD. DNA of the CDR3: TGTGCCACCAGTGATTTAAGGGGAGGGACTAGCGGGAGGGCCAACTACAATGAGCAGTTCTTC. This sequence encodes CATSDLRGGTSGRANYNEQFF.

The CDR3 nucleotides read TGTGCCAGCAGCTGGGGACGTAAGTCCCCCGGGGAGCTGTTTTTT. It specifies CASSWGRKSPGELFF. This chain uses TRBV5-4 with TRBJ2-2; TRBD1 or TRBD2 may be the D gene (5 bases each). Looked up from germline, CDR1 is SGHNT and CDR2 is YYREEE (reference sequence). CDR3 length: 15 residues. Trimming stripped 3 bases from V and 6 bases from J, with 15 bases between.

This clone was recorded a few times. The CDR3 loop reads CASSPLVGRTPYEQYF. In DNA, the CDR3 is TGTGCCAGCAGCCCCTTGGTCGGGAGGACCCCCTACGAGCAGTACTTC. V gene TRBV7-9 combines with J gene TRBJ2-7; 7 bases match TRBD2. Trimming took 5 bases from V and 2 from J; bases not matched to a gene: 12. The CDR3 has 16 amino acids. Germline V CDR1 and CDR2: SEHNR, FQNEAQ (reference sequence).

This chain joins TRBV7-2 and TRBJ2-1; 8 nucleotides align to TRBD1. Germline CDR1 reads SGHTA; CDR2 reads FQGNSA. V lost 3 bases to trimming and J lost 6 bases; unmatched junction nucleotides: 1. The CDR3 covers 13 residues. The CDR3 is CASSLDRVNEQFF. The CDR3 region has the DNA TGTGCCAGCAGCTTGGACAGGGTCAATGAGCAGTTCTTC.

The count of this clone is one. The genes are TRBV5-1 and TRBJ2-1; 10 nucleotides agree with TRBD2. Germline values: CDR1 SGHRS, CDR2 YFSETQ. The V segment lost 4 bases and the J segment 8 bases; nucleotides outside the gene matches: 12. This CDR3 contains 16 residues. CDR3 nucleotides: TGCGCCAGCAGCACCGGCCGGCTAGCGGGAGTCGATGAGCAGTTCTTC. Translation: CASSTGRLAGVDEQFF.

V is TRBV27 and J is TRBJ1-2; possible D gene TRBD1, 6 bases. This CDR3 contains 14 residues. Germline V gene lookup returns CDR1 MNHEY and CDR2 SMNVEV (reference sequence). Trimming removed 9 bases at V and 0 bases at J, with 14 bases between. CDR3 loop: CASSGQGPNYGYTF. CDR3 nucleotide sequence: TGTGCCAGTAGCGGGCAGGGGCCTAACTATGGCTACACCTTC.

V is TRBV9 and J is TRBJ1-1, with 7 bases lining up with TRBD1. The CDR3 extends over 16 amino acids. Germline CDR1 and CDR2: SGDLS and YYNGEE. Trimming cost V 0 bases and J 0 bases; bases outside gene matches: 5. CDR3 region: CASSVEPGQLNTEAFF. The CDR3 bases are TGTGCCAGCAGCGTAGAACCGGGACAGTTGAACACTGAAGCTTTCTTT.

About this clone itself: Other DNA sequences in this sample translate to the same CDR3. CDR3 in amino acids: CASSFSGSTDTQYF. In DNA form, the CDR3 reads TGTGCCAGCAGCTTTTCGGGAAGCACAGATACGCAGTATTTT. This chain connects TRBV7-3 to TRBJ2-3; TRBD2 is a possible D gene (5 bases). Germline V gene data show CDR1 as SGHTA and CDR2 as FQGTGA. The CDR3 is 14 residues long. The ends were cut back, 3 bases at V and 0 bases at J, with 7 bases in the middle.